Below are 30 T cell receptor beta chains sequenced from a single sample in a study of blood T cells in healthy people across ages. Then a second PCR, running roughly 7 to 11 cycles, was carried out with a sample-barcoded 5' primer and a J-beta primer mix. A single record per CDR3 protein comes from TCRdb applying MiXCR to the 5' RACE reads. The sample has approximately 780,000 distinct CDR3 sequences, around 24% seen once; the top ten hold less than 3.5%. This sample was shared with a second study, whose subject was T cells of mothers and their children.

The sample taken for sequencing was blood. These receptors were obtained from a boy under 18 in good health.

The CDR3 loop is CASSLREGPGEAFF. The CDR3, as DNA: TGTGCCAGCAGCTTGAGGGAGGGCCCTGGGGAAGCTTTCTTT. V and J are TRBV5-5 and TRBJ1-1; D unresolved. The CDR3 runs to 14 residues. Germline-derived CDR1 and CDR2 are SGHKS and YYEKEE (reference sequence). Between the trimmed V and J ends, which lost 1 base and 8 bases, there was a span of 15 bases.

The chain couples TRBV30 to TRBJ2-3, with 11 bases matching TRBD2. The CDR3 is 14 amino acids. The germline V gene has CDR1 GTSNPN and CDR2 SVGIG (reference sequence). V shed 7 bases, J shed 0 bases, and the junction held 3 bases outside the gene matches. Here the CDR3 reads CAFRTSGSTDTQYF. CDR3 DNA sequence: TGTGCCTTCCGGACTAGCGGGAGCACAGATACGCAGTATTTT.

This clonotype was observed once. V usage is TRBV12-3 or TRBV12-4 and J usage is TRBJ1-1; perhaps TRBD1 as D (5 bases). Trimming took off 1 base at V and 7 bases at J, with 10 bases between the two ends. This CDR3 has 13 residues. CDR3 sequence reads: CASSLGPGNEAFF. DNA of the CDR3: TGTGCCAGCAGTTTAGGCCCAGGGAATGAAGCTTTCTTT.

A remark on this clonotype: One end of the junction fails to match germline, which may point to a read error. The chain uses TRBV12-3 or TRBV12-4 and TRBJ2-1; D gene unclear. The CDR3 is made up of 13 amino acids. CDR3 loop: CASSRVTFDEQFF. DNA for the CDR3: TGCGCCAGCAGTCGAGTCACCTTCGATGAGCAGTTCTTC.

The CDR3 nucleotides are TGCGCCAGCAGCTTGTGGAGGGGCCCAGAGACCCAGTACTTC. Its translation is CASSLWRGPETQYF. This chain joins TRBV5-1 and TRBJ2-5; the D gene is possibly TRBD2 (6 bases). Germline lookup yields CDR1 SGHRS and CDR2 YFSETQ. The V end was cut by 1 base, the J end by 4 bases, with 11 bases between. The length of the CDR3 is 14 residues.

In this sample, this clonotype turned up a few times. The CDR3 region is CSVEGQGKTQYF. For the CDR3, the DNA is TGCAGCGTTGAAGGACAGGGAAAGACCCAGTACTTC. This chain joins TRBV29-1 and TRBJ2-5; 7 bases are shared with TRBD1. This CDR3 region has 12 residues. The V segment lost 1 base and the J segment 6 bases; nucleotides outside the gene matches: 2. The germline gives CDR1 SQVTM, CDR2 ANQGSEA.

This chain uses TRBV7-6 with TRBJ2-2; tentatively, D is TRBD1 or TRBD2 (6 bases each). The ends were cut back, 5 bases at V and 4 bases at J, with 20 bases in the middle. Germline CDR1 SGHVS, CDR2 FNYEAQ. This CDR3 comprises 17 residues. Here the CDR3 DNA reads TGTGCCAGCAGCCGATCTGGGGGCGGGACGACCACCGGGGAGCTGTTTTTT. It specifies CASSRSGGGTTTGELFF. The full variable domain, rest sourced from reference TRBV7-6 and TRBJ2-2, is GAGVSQSPRYKVTKRGQDVALRCDPISGHVSLYWYRQALGQGPEFLTYFNYEAQQDKSGLPNDRFSAERPEGSISTLTIQRTEQRDSAMYRCASSRSGGGTTTGELFFGEGSRLTVL.

The chain carries TRBV24-1 and TRBJ2-3; D may match TRBD1 or TRBD2 (5 bases each). CDR3 length: 17 amino acids. The V end was cut by 0 bases, the J end by 4 bases, with 16 bases between. Germline assignment: CDR1 KGHDR and CDR2 SFDVKD. CDR3 bases: TGTGCCACCAGTGATTTGCCCGAGGGACCCTGGTCAGATACGCAGTATTTT. Protein sequence: CATSDLPEGPWSDTQYF.

This clonotype was found a few times. The junction departs from the called germline gene at one end, perhaps through a read error. V gene TRBV3-1 combines with J gene TRBJ2-5, with 7 positions matching TRBD2. Germline V CDR1 and CDR2: LGHDT, YNNKEL (reference sequence). The CDR3 contains 15 residues. The CDR3 region is CASSPGRGGRTERFF. The CDR3 DNA reads TGTGCCAGCAGCCCCGGACGGGGAGGGAGGACTGAGCGGTTCTTC.

V is TRBV19 and J is TRBJ1-1; 8 bases agree with TRBD1. Unmatched junction bases numbered 11, after V lost 7 bases and J lost 1 base. The germline V gene encodes CDR1 LNHDA and CDR2 SQIVND (reference sequence). The CDR3 is made up of 16 amino acids. In DNA, the CDR3 is TGTGCCAGTACCCACCTCCAGGGGGCTGCGAACACTGAAGCTTTCTTT. This translates into CASTHLQGAANTEAFF.

This clonotype was seen a few times. The chain joins TRBV6-5 to TRBJ2-3; 10 nucleotides agree with TRBD2. This CDR3 spans 15 amino acids. J lost 5 bases, V lost 6 bases, and 8 bases had no gene match. The V gene's germline CDR1 is MNHEY and CDR2 SVGAGI. The CDR3 here is CASSPLAGEVDTQYF. As DNA, the CDR3 is TGTGCCAGCAGCCCCCTAGCGGGGGAGGTAGATACGCAGTATTTT.

The chain carries TRBV20-1 and TRBJ2-4; D is perhaps TRBD1 (5 bases). This CDR3 region has 12 residues. The germline V gene has CDR1 DFQATT and CDR2 SNEGSKA (reference sequence). The ends were cut back, 1 base at V and 6 bases at J, with 7 bases in the middle. The CDR3 loop reads CSARGDRNIQYF. The DNA of the CDR3 is TGCAGTGCTAGAGGTGACAGAAACATTCAGTACTTC.

The chain carries TRBV7-9 and TRBJ2-1, with D uncertain. Germline values: CDR1 SEHNR, CDR2 FQNEAQ (reference sequence). This CDR3 is built from 14 residues. The V gene lost 6 bases and the J gene lost 2 bases, with 11 bases spanning the gap. The CDR3 nucleotides are TGTGCCAGCAGTGGACCAGGCCCCTACAATGAGCAGTTCTTC. As protein: CASSGPGPYNEQFF.

This clonotype was counted between two and nine times. The chain couples TRBV6-5 to TRBJ1-3; weak D call: TRBD1 (5 bases). Per the germline V gene, CDR1 is MNHEY and CDR2 is SVGAGI. Deletions cut 6 bases from V and 0 bases from J, with 12 bases between. The CDR3 consists of 15 residues. The CDR3 sequence is CASSPLDTSGNTIYF. The CDR3 coding sequence is TGTGCCAGCAGCCCCTTGGACACCTCTGGAAACACCATATATTTT.

This clonotype was picked up a small number of times. J is TRBJ2-5 and V is TRBV7-2; 9 bases map to TRBD2. Germline V gives CDR1 SGHTA, CDR2 FQGNSA. The trim removed 4 bases at V and 1 base at J, leaving 16 bases unmatched. This CDR3 is 19 amino acids long. The DNA for the CDR3 is TGTGCCAGCAGCTCCCTTGGACTAGCGAGGGGAACTTTCCAAGAGACCCAGTACTTC. Its protein product is CASSSLGLARGTFQETQYF.

The V and J genes are TRBV28 and TRBJ1-4; D is unclear. V lost 4 bases and J 8 bases, leaving 11 bases between the germline ends. This CDR3 comprises 13 residues. Germline CDR1 is MDHEN and CDR2 is SYDVKM. For the CDR3, the DNA is TGTGCCAGCAGTTCGCCGGGGTTAGAAAAACTGTTTTTT. It codes for CASSSPGLEKLFF. The whole variable domain, remainder taken from reference TRBV28 and TRBJ1-4, is DVKVTQSSRYLVKRTGEKVFLECVQDMDHENMFWYRQDPGLGLRLIYFSYDVKMKEKGDIPEGYSVSREKKERFSLILESASTNQTSMYLCASSSPGLEKLFFGSGTQLSVL.

Note on this clonotype: Relative to the germline gene, one junction end is altered; a read error may explain this. V usage is TRBV5-1 and J usage is TRBJ1-2, with 8 bases lining up with TRBD1. This CDR3 comprises 14 residues. Germline CDR1 and CDR2: SGHRS and YFSETQ. The CDR3 region is CASRIPGQENGYTF. The CDR3 DNA is TGCGCCAGCCGTATTCCGGGACAGGAGAATGGTTACACCTTC.

This clonotype was found a few times. This chain connects TRBV12-3 or TRBV12-4 to TRBJ2-5, with TRBD2 matching 11 bases. V lost 6 bases, J lost 2 bases, and 11 bases stayed unmatched. The CDR3 consists of 17 residues. CDR3 amino acids: CASRPTTSGGLQETQYF. In nucleotides, the CDR3 is TGTGCCAGCAGGCCCACAACTAGCGGGGGATTACAAGAGACCCAGTACTTC.

This clonotype was found a few times. V is TRBV5-1 and J is TRBJ1-2; a possible D gene is TRBD1 (5 bases). CDR1 and CDR2 (germline): SGHRS, YFSETQ. CDR3 length: 15 residues. Trimming stripped 0 bases from V and 3 bases from J, with 12 bases between. For the CDR3, the DNA is TGCGCCAGCAGCTTGGCCCCAGGGAGGGACTATGGCTACACCTTC. Translating gives CASSLAPGRDYGYTF.

This clonotype was seen more than once but under ten times. The chain links TRBV27 to TRBJ1-6; D is perhaps TRBD1 (6 bases). The CDR3 is 20 amino acids. Germline loops: CDR1 MNHEY, CDR2 SMNVEV (reference sequence). V was shortened by 2 bases and J by 0 bases, with 20 bases between the two germline ends. CDR3 sequence: CASSLTSHNRASSYNSPLHF. Here the CDR3 DNA reads TGTGCCAGCAGTTTAACTTCACACAACAGGGCAAGCTCCTATAATTCACCCCTCCACTTT.

This clonotype was detected a few times. This sequence joins TRBV6-5 and TRBJ2-3; D is possibly TRBD2 (6 bases). This CDR3 is 16 amino acids long. CDR1 and CDR2 (germline): MNHEY, SVGAGI. V shed 3 bases and J shed 0 bases, with 13 bases lying between them. The CDR3 DNA reads TGTGCCAGCAGTTATACGATGGCGGGGAGCACAGATACGCAGTATTTT. It codes for CASSYTMAGSTDTQYF.

The chain couples TRBV28 to TRBJ1-3; 8 bases are a match to TRBD1. This CDR3 has 16 residues. V lost 4 bases to trimming and J lost 15 bases; unmatched junction nucleotides: 20. CDR1 and CDR2 from the germline V gene are MDHEN and SYDVKM. CDR3 region: CASSSIAGTGFSRGYF. The CDR3 DNA sequence: TGTGCCAGCAGTTCAATAGCCGGGACAGGTTTTTCCCGTGGATATTTT.

The chain recombines TRBV7-9 with TRBJ1-1, with D tentatively TRBD1 (5 bases). V was clipped by 4 bases and J by 1 base, with 10 bases between them. The CDR3 contains 14 residues. Germline CDR1 is SEHNR and CDR2 is FQNEAQ (reference sequence). The CDR3 DNA reads as TGTGCCAGCAGCTCCTGGGACTCGAACACTGAAGCTTTCTTT. Its protein product is CASSSWDSNTEAFF.

This clonotype was counted a few times. The chain uses TRBV28 and TRBJ2-7; D may be TRBD1 (5 bases). The V and J ends lost 2 bases and 0 bases respectively, with 8 bases between them. The CDR3 has 14 residues. Germline V gives CDR1 MDHEN, CDR2 SYDVKM. CDR3 nucleotides: TGTGCCAGCAGTTTACCCCAGGGCTCCTACGAGCAGTACTTC. This codes for CASSLPQGSYEQYF.

This clonotype has a handful of counts. The rearrangement links TRBV2 to TRBJ2-2; TRBD1 or TRBD2 may be the D gene (6 bases each). Trimming pared 6 bases from V and 4 bases from J, leaving 15 bases between. The CDR3 spans 15 residues. CDR1 is SNHLY and CDR2 is FYNNEI in the germline V gene. Written as DNA, the CDR3 is TGTGCCAGCAGACAGGGACTTGGGGGCACCGGGGAGCTGTTTTTT. Translated: CASRQGLGGTGELFF.

There are a few counts of this clonotype. The chain employs TRBV11-2 and TRBJ2-7, with 7 bases identical to TRBD2. The J call could be wrong; TRBJ2-5 is a better fit for the DNA end. The CDR3 is 14 residues long. Germline CDR1 is SGHAT and CDR2 is FQNNGV. For the CDR3, the DNA is TGTGCCAGCACCCCGGGGGGTAGTGGTGAGACCCAGTACTTC. Translating gives CASTPGGSGETQYF.

CDR3 residues: CASSLQWAGETQYF. In nucleotides, the CDR3 is TGTGCCAGCAGTCTACAGTGGGCAGGGGAGACCCAGTACTTC. V is TRBV6-5 and J is TRBJ2-5; weak D call: TRBD1 (5 bases). Trimming took off 5 bases at V and 5 bases at J, with 15 bases between the two ends. Germline loops: CDR1 MNHEY, CDR2 SVGAGI. The CDR3 covers 14 residues.

The chain uses TRBV7-6 and TRBJ2-5; D gene unclear. CDR1 is SGHVS, CDR2 FNYEAQ, per germline. The V and J ends lost 2 bases and 4 bases respectively, with 8 bases between them. The CDR3 is 13 amino acids. This chain's CDR3 is CASSLMLRETQYF. The CDR3 DNA follows: TGTGCCAGCAGCTTAATGCTTAGAGAGACCCAGTACTTC.

The chain is built from TRBV6-5 and TRBJ2-5; the D is unclear. The assigned J gene may be wrong: the sequence end matches TRBJ2-1 better. Germline assignment: CDR1 MNHEY and CDR2 SVGAGI. CDR3 size: 12 residues. CDR3 region: CASSADTEEQFF. Written as DNA, the CDR3 is TGTGCCAGCAGCGCCGACACTGAGGAGCAGTTCTTC.

The chain couples TRBV5-1 to TRBJ2-1; D is unresolved. The germline V gene encodes CDR1 SGHRS and CDR2 YFSETQ. The CDR3 extends over 15 amino acids. Between the trimmed V and J ends, which lost 1 base and 5 bases, there was a span of 13 bases. CDR3 region: CASSLRLVSDNEQFF. The CDR3 bases are TGCGCCAGCAGCTTGAGGCTAGTGTCCGACAATGAGCAGTTCTTC. Filled out from reference TRBV5-1 and TRBJ2-1, the complete variable domain reads KAGVTQTPRYLIKTRGQQVTLSCSPISGHRSVSWYQQTPGQGLQFLFEYFSETQRNKGNFPGRFSGRQFSNSRSEMNVSTLELGDSALYLCASSLRLVSDNEQFFGPGTRLTVL.